The rows below give T cell receptor beta chains drawn from one sample of a study of early T cells in non-severe SARS-CoV-2 infection. Each CDR3 protein is one row after TCRdb ran MiXCR on the 5' RACE reads. The sample has about 87,000 distinct CDR3 sequences, about 14% seen once. Sequencing was done on a sample of whole blood. These receptors all come from an adult who was a healthcare worker with PCR-confirmed SARS-CoV-2 infection or an uninfected control (not recorded which). Each CDR3 is given with its conserved first and last residue. Each record gives: CDR3 protein, CDR3 DNA, clone size, J gene, D gene, V gene. The D gene is left open where the match is weak. Clone size appears in some rows only: once, few, many, or a class for an expanded clone.

CDR3 protein: CSAASGVEELFF; CDR3 DNA: TGCAGTGCAGCTAGCGGGGTCGAGGAGCTGTTTTTT; clone size: few; J gene: TRBJ2-2; D gene: TRBD2; V gene: TRBV20-1
CDR3 protein: CASTIGTGPNYEQYF; CDR3 DNA: TGTGCCAGCACCATCGGGACAGGGCCGAACTACGAGCAGTACTTC; clone size: .; J gene: TRBJ2-7; D gene: TRBD1; V gene: TRBV28
CDR3 protein: CAASGPVNSPLHF; CDR3 DNA: TGTGCCGCCTCGGGACCGGTTAATTCACCCCTCCACTTT; clone size: .; J gene: TRBJ1-6; D gene: .; V gene: TRBV10-3
CDR3 protein: CASSQDRGGGTDTQYF; CDR3 DNA: TGTGCCAGCAGCCAAGATCGGGGGGGAGGCACAGATACGCAGTATTTT; clone size: .; J gene: TRBJ2-3; D gene: TRBD2; V gene: TRBV4-2
CDR3 protein: CASSPRGYTEAFF; CDR3 DNA: TGTGCCAGCAGCCCCAGGGGGTACACTGAAGCTTTCTTT; clone size: many; J gene: TRBJ1-1; D gene: TRBD1; V gene: TRBV6-6
CDR3 protein: CASSLDPTGRGIAKNIQYF; CDR3 DNA: TGCGCCAGCAGCTTGGACCCGACAGGGCGGGGGATAGCCAAAAACATTCAGTACTTC; clone size: many; J gene: TRBJ2-4; D gene: .; V gene: TRBV5-1
CDR3 protein: CSVAAVLGAETDTQYF; CDR3 DNA: TGCAGCGTGGCCGCGGTTCTGGGGGCTGAGACAGATACGCAGTATTTT; clone size: .; J gene: TRBJ2-3; D gene: .; V gene: TRBV29-1
CDR3 protein: CATSDVAGGRADTQYF; CDR3 DNA: TGTGCCACCAGTGATGTAGCGGGGGGGCGTGCAGATACGCAGTATTTT; clone size: .; J gene: TRBJ2-3; D gene: TRBD2; V gene: TRBV24-1
CDR3 protein: CASSPNDRGYEQYF; CDR3 DNA: TGTGCCAGCAGCCCTAATGACAGGGGCTACGAGCAGTACTTC; clone size: .; J gene: TRBJ2-7; D gene: TRBD1; V gene: TRBV28
CDR3 protein: CASTQGGHVQPQHF; CDR3 DNA: TGTGCCAGCACTCAGGGGGGGCATGTACAGCCCCAGCATTTT; clone size: .; J gene: TRBJ1-5; D gene: TRBD1; V gene: TRBV6-2/TRBV6-3
CDR3 protein: CASSYLQGAADTQYF; CDR3 DNA: TGTGCCAGCAGTTACTTACAGGGGGCGGCAGATACGCAGTATTTT; clone size: few; J gene: TRBJ2-3; D gene: TRBD1; V gene: TRBV6-5
CDR3 protein: CASGRGRLETQYF; CDR3 DNA: TGTGCCAGCGGAAGGGGGAGGCTAGAGACCCAGTACTTC; clone size: .; J gene: TRBJ2-5; D gene: .; V gene: TRBV12-3/TRBV12-4
CDR3 protein: CASSLRSGNEQFF; CDR3 DNA: TGTGCCAGCAGCTTAAGGTCAGGCAATGAGCAGTTCTTC; clone size: .; J gene: TRBJ2-1; D gene: .; V gene: TRBV7-2
CDR3 protein: CASSYGQGASPLHF; CDR3 DNA: TGTGCCAGCAGCTATGGACAGGGAGCTTCACCCCTCCACTTT; clone size: few; J gene: TRBJ1-6; D gene: TRBD1; V gene: TRBV7-9
CDR3 protein: CASSESTRGPGVF; CDR3 DNA: TGCGCCAGCAGTGAGTCGACCAGGGGACCTGGGGTTTTT; clone size: .; J gene: TRBJ1-4; D gene: .; V gene: TRBV10-2
CDR3 protein: CASSWGTGAYEQYF; CDR3 DNA: TGTGCCAGCAGCTGGGGGACAGGAGCCTACGAGCAGTACTTC; clone size: many; J gene: TRBJ2-7; D gene: TRBD1; V gene: TRBV11-2
CDR3 protein: CASSLTGSRETQYF; CDR3 DNA: TGCGCCAGCAGTCTCACAGGGAGCAGAGAGACCCAGTACTTC; clone size: many; J gene: TRBJ2-5; D gene: .; V gene: TRBV5-1
CDR3 protein: CASSLSSGDTQYF; CDR3 DNA: TGTGCCAGCAGTTTATCCTCAGGGGATACGCAGTATTTT; clone size: .; J gene: TRBJ2-3; D gene: .; V gene: TRBV6-1
CDR3 protein: CAWSRSPDRPNTEAFF; CDR3 DNA: TGTGCCTGGAGTCGGTCCCCGGACAGGCCGAACACTGAAGCTTTCTTT; clone size: few; J gene: TRBJ1-1; D gene: TRBD1; V gene: TRBV30
CDR3 protein: CASSEGQGTQRGPVNEQFF; CDR3 DNA: TGTGCCAGCAGCGAAGGGCAGGGGACCCAGCGGGGGCCCGTCAATGAGCAGTTCTTC; clone size: few; J gene: TRBJ2-1; D gene: TRBD2; V gene: TRBV9
CDR3 protein: CASNRGNNQPQHF; CDR3 DNA: TGTGCCAGCAACAGGGGCAACAATCAGCCCCAGCATTTT; clone size: once; J gene: TRBJ1-5; D gene: TRBD1; V gene: TRBV28
CDR3 protein: CASSPFGQELAKNIQYF; CDR3 DNA: TGTGCCAGCTCACCTTTTGGACAGGAGTTAGCCAAAAACATTCAGTACTTC; clone size: .; J gene: TRBJ2-4; D gene: TRBD1; V gene: TRBV18
CDR3 protein: CASNPDDRGYTEAFF; CDR3 DNA: TGTGCCAGCAACCCTGACGACAGGGGTTACACTGAAGCTTTCTTT; clone size: .; J gene: TRBJ1-1; D gene: TRBD1; V gene: TRBV12-3/TRBV12-4
CDR3 protein: CASRHPGPNGGYTF; CDR3 DNA: TGTGCCAGCAGACACCCGGGACCAAACGGAGGCTACACCTTC; clone size: many; J gene: TRBJ1-2; D gene: .; V gene: TRBV6-2/TRBV6-3
CDR3 protein: CASRRGGPSTDTQYF; CDR3 DNA: TGTGCCAGCAGGCGCGGGGGCCCAAGCACAGATACGCAGTATTTT; clone size: .; J gene: TRBJ2-3; D gene: .; V gene: TRBV6-5
CDR3 protein: CASTTDRGTYEQYF; CDR3 DNA: TGTGCCAGCACCACGGACAGGGGGACCTACGAGCAGTACTTC; clone size: .; J gene: TRBJ2-7; D gene: TRBD1; V gene: TRBV28
CDR3 protein: CASIPGPSTDTQYF; CDR3 DNA: TGTGCCAGCATTCCGGGGCCTAGCACAGATACGCAGTATTTT; clone size: few; J gene: TRBJ2-3; D gene: .; V gene: TRBV6-1
CDR3 protein: CASSSDSLTDTQYF; CDR3 DNA: TGCGCCAGCAGCTCGGACAGCCTCACAGATACGCAGTATTTT; clone size: .; J gene: TRBJ2-3; D gene: .; V gene: TRBV5-1
CDR3 protein: CASSWDRVTDTQYF; CDR3 DNA: TGTGCCAGCAGTTGGGACAGGGTCACAGATACGCAGTATTTT; clone size: few; J gene: TRBJ2-3; D gene: TRBD1; V gene: TRBV27
CDR3 protein: CSVEGDTTYEQYF; CDR3 DNA: TGCAGCGTTGAGGGAGACACGACCTACGAGCAGTACTTC; clone size: .; J gene: TRBJ2-7; D gene: .; V gene: TRBV29-1